This record concerns one TCR beta chain sequence. The ends were cut back, 1 base at V and 5 bases at J, with 9 bases in the middle. CDR3 size: 13 residues. Per the germline V gene, CDR1 is ENHRY and CDR2 is SYGVKD. The entry originates in a study of identical twins. Unique molecular identifiers were present on the cDNA, and a universal primer site came from template switching. In TCRdb, the 5' RACE reads were re-called with MiXCR into one record per CDR3 protein. Of 750,000 to 950,000 distinct CDR3 sequences listed, approximately 13% were seen once; the top ten hold around 1.6%. Another study also made use of these data, one on yellow fever vaccine responses in identical twins. That paper notes: Twins reportedly showed a vaccine T cell response that seemed partly convergent and partly personalized.

The rearrangement links TRBV10-3 to TRBJ2-7, with D uncertain. The source of this sequence is a woman aged 18-35 years in good health. Sequencing was done on a sample of PBMCs. The CDR3, as DNA: TGTGCCATCAGTGAGTATAATTCCCACGAGCAGTACTTC. This translates into CAISEYNSHEQYF.